This T cell receptor (beta chain) was captured in a study of PD-L1 blockade in urothelial cancer. Time point noted: pretreatment peripheral blood. Locally advanced or metastatic urothelial carcinoma affected the patients. Germline V CDR1 and CDR2: SGHRS, YFSETQ. J lost 8 bases, V lost 6 bases, and 6 bases had no gene match. This CDR3 has 14 residues. Repertoires were generated with immunoSEQ multiplex PCR, while TCRdb's copy carries only in-frame clones and drops some. The table includes about 50,000 clones, about 81% detected once. The material was PBMCs, obtained around atezolizumab (anti-PD-L1) treatment. The chain recombines TRBV5-1 with TRBJ2-1; the match to TRBD2 covers 12 bases. This TCR derives from a man aged 65 to 85 with urothelial cancer. In DNA form, the CDR3 reads TGCGCCAGCACCCCTAGCGGGAGGGAGGATGAGCAGTTCTTC. Protein: CASTPSGREDEQFF.